This entry features one TCR beta chain sequence. The data stem from a study of shared clonotypes between healthy human individuals. This table comes from immunoSEQ multiplex PCR, and its TCRdb copy is limited to in-frame clones, with some not included. The table shows around 650,000 clones, with about 95% occurring only once. CD45RO-negative cells were positively selected for CCR7, leaving out terminally differentiated effector memory CD45RA+ cells. This sequence was found in a woman aged 25 to 39 in good health. The sequenced sample was naive CD8+ T cells sorted from blood.

In nucleotides, the CDR3 is TGTGCCAGCAACCGAGGGGTGGGGTCCTACAATGAGCAGTTCTTC. Its translation: CASNRGVGSYNEQFF. The chain joins TRBV27 to TRBJ2-1; D may correspond to TRBD1 or TRBD2 (5 bases each). The length of the CDR3 is 15 residues. Trimming took off 7 bases at V and 1 base at J, with 14 bases between the two ends. Germline V lookup: CDR1 MNHEY, CDR2 SMNVEV (reference sequence).